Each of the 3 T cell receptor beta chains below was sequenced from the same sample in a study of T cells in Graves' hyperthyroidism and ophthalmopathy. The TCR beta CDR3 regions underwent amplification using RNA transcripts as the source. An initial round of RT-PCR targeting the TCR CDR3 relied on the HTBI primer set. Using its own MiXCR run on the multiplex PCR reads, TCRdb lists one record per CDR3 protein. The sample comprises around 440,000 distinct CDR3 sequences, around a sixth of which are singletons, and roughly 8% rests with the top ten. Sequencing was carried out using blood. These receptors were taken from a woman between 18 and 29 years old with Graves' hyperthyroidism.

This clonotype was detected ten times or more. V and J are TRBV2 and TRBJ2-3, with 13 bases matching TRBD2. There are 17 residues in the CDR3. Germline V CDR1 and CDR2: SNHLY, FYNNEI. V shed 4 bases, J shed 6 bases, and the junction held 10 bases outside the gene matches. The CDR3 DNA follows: TGTGCCAGCAGTGCCCTCACTAGCGGGGGGGCATCGGATACGCAGTATTTT. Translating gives CASSALTSGGASDTQYF.

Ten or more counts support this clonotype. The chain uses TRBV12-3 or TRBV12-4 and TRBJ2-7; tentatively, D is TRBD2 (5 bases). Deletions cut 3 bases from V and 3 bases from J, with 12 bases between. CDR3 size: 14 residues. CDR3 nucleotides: TGTGCCAGCAGTTTTAAGAGGGATCACTACGAGCAGTACTTC. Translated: CASSFKRDHYEQYF.

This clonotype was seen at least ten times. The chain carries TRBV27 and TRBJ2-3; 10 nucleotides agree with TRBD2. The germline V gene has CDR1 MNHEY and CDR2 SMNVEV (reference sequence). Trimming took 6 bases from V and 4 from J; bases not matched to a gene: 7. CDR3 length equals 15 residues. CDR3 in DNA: TGTGCCAGCAGCGTACTAGCGGGGATCTCAGATACGCAGTATTTT. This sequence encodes CASSVLAGISDTQYF.